These 10 T cell receptor beta chains were sequenced from one sample in a study of blood T cell repertoires in COVID-19. Clones were sequenced by immunoSEQ multiplex PCR, and TCRdb holds only the in-frame ones, with some missing. The sample carries fewer than 650,000 clones, around nine tenths recorded once. Sequencing used peripheral blood. These receptors originate from a woman between 45 and 60 years old with COVID-19, enrolled during active disease.

The chain recombines TRBV5-6 with TRBJ1-2; D uncertain. V lost 6 bases and J lost 5, with 14 bases in between. Germline loops: CDR1 SGHDT, CDR2 YYEEEE. This CDR3 is built from 13 residues. DNA of the CDR3: TGTGCCAGCAATCCCGTCCAGGAATATGGCTACACCTTC. Protein product: CASNPVQEYGYTF.

The chain recombines TRBV5-4 with TRBJ1-1; D is perhaps TRBD1 (6 bases). CDR1 is SGHNT, CDR2 YYREEE, per germline (reference sequence). The CDR3 loop spans 19 amino acids. Trimming pared 3 bases from V and 1 base from J, leaving 25 bases between. CDR3 in amino acids: CASSSGPGTSIYWNTEAFF. CDR3 DNA sequence: TGTGCCAGCAGCTCCGGGCCCGGGACAAGTATTTATTGGAACACTGAAGCTTTCTTT.

A single count supports this clone. The junction shows a germline mismatch at one end, possibly a read error. The chain is built from TRBV7-6 and TRBJ2-2; tentatively, D is TRBD2 (5 bases). The CDR3 totals 14 residues. Looked up from germline, CDR1 is SGHVS and CDR2 is FNYEAQ. CDR3 in DNA: TGTGCTAGCAGGCGGGCTTCGAACACCGGGGAGCTGTTTTTT. It encodes CASRRASNTGELFF.

The chain employs TRBV18 and TRBJ2-7, with D possibly TRBD2 on 7 matching bases. The V gene lost 2 bases and the J gene lost 4 bases, with 18 bases spanning the gap. From germline, CDR1 is KGHSH and CDR2 LQKENI. CDR3 length: 16 residues. The CDR3 DNA reads TGTGCCAGCTCACCAGGCGGGGGCCCTACCCTTTACGAGCAGTACTTC. As protein: CASSPGGGPTLYEQYF.

The rearrangement links TRBV28 to TRBJ2-7; 8 nucleotides line up with TRBD1. In germline, CDR1 is MDHEN, CDR2 SYDVKM. This CDR3 is built from 15 residues. The V and J ends lost 8 bases and 2 bases, in that order; junction bases with no gene match: 11. CDR3 in amino acids: CASSAFQGAPYEQYF. The CDR3, as DNA: TGTGCCAGCTCCGCCTTCCAGGGGGCCCCCTACGAGCAGTACTTC.

This sequence joins TRBV12-2 and TRBJ1-2. TRBV12-2 constitutes a pseudogene. There are 17 residues in the CDR3. CDR3 in amino acids: CASRFGLQTVTGYGYTF. The CDR3 DNA follows: TGTGCAAGTCGCTTCGGACTGCAGACCGTTACTGGCTATGGCTACACCTTC.

The genes are TRBV27 and TRBJ1-2; possibly TRBD1 for D (5 bases). V lost 5 bases to trimming and J lost 8 bases, with 18 bases between them. CDR1 MNHEY and CDR2 SMNVEV come from the germline V gene (reference sequence). This CDR3 has 14 amino acids. CDR3 residues: CASSPTLGRGGYTF. The CDR3 DNA sequence: TGTGCCAGCAGTCCAACCTTGGGGCGCGGAGGCTACACCTTC.

The V call is TRBV7-9, the J call TRBJ2-1; 9 bases agree with TRBD1. The ends lost 6 bases at V and 15 bases at J; junction bases unmatched: 3. Germline-derived CDR1 and CDR2 are SEHNR and FQNEAQ (reference sequence). This CDR3 has 10 residues. CDR3 loop: CASSGTGWFF. The CDR3 DNA sequence: TGTGCCAGCAGTGGGACAGGGTGGTTCTTC.

V usage is TRBV4-1 and J usage is TRBJ2-7; D is undetermined. This CDR3 region has 15 residues. Trimming removed 0 bases at V and 3 bases at J, with 12 bases between. The germline gives CDR1 MGHRA, CDR2 YSYEKL. In DNA, the CDR3 is TGCGCCAGCAGCCAAGACGAGCAGGTAAACTACGAGCAGTACTTC. Translating it yields CASSQDEQVNYEQYF.

The rearrangement joins TRBV11-3 to TRBJ2-3, with 7 positions matching TRBD1. The CDR3 contains 15 residues. Germline V CDR1 and CDR2: SGHNT, YENEEA. V gave up 1 base and J gave up 2 bases; unmatched junction bases: 3. The CDR3 sequence is CASSLGTGATDTQYF. The CDR3 nucleotides are TGTGCCAGCAGCTTAGGAACAGGGGCCACAGATACGCAGTATTTT.